This T cell receptor beta chain was documented in a study of identifying expanded T cells in peripheral blood. Study results and caveats: Variance in clone template counts between approximately 2-week samples significantly increased with total template count across all healthy donors. About 1.3 clones differed between technical replicates, versus approximately 16 and 19 over time.

Between the trimmed V and J ends, which lost 7 bases and 5 bases, there was a span of 15 bases. Germline V gene data show CDR1 as SGHDT and CDR2 as YYEEEE. The CDR3 has 13 amino acids. Using immunoSEQ multiplex PCR, the repertoire was profiled, and TCRdb retains in-frame clones only, with some absent. The sample lists approximately 86,000 clones; around 84% were seen once. Collection occurred without any documented infections or immune events in donors. Turning to this clone: Its target is not known.

This chain uses TRBV5-6 with TRBJ2-5; possibly TRBD1 or TRBD2 for D (5 bases each). The sequence came from a person between 18 and 75 years old in good health. Sequencing was performed on blood. Written as DNA, the CDR3 is TGTGCCAGCGGGGACCGAGTCGTCGAGACCCAGTACTTC. It specifies CASGDRVVETQYF.